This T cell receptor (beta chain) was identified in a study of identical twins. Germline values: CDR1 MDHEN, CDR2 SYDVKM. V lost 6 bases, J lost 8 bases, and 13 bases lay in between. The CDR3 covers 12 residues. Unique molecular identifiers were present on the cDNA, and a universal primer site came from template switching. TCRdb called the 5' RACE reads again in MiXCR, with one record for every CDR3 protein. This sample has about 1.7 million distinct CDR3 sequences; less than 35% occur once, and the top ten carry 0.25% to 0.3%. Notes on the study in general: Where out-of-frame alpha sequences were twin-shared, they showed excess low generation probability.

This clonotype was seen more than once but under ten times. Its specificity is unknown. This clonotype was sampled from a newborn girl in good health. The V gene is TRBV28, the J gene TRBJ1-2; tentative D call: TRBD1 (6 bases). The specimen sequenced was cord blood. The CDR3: CASRFTQGGYTF. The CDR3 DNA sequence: TGTGCCAGCAGATTTACTCAGGGGGGCTACACCTTC.